This is a list of T cell receptor beta chains from one sample in a study of Graves' ophthalmopathy and Graves' hyperthyroidism. TCRdb recomputed calls from the multiplex PCR reads with MiXCR, one row per CDR3 protein. This table has hundreds of thousands of distinct CDR3 sequences, roughly 39% appearing once. The sample taken for sequencing was peripheral blood. The receptors shown here come from an adult man with Graves' ophthalmopathy. Both conserved end residues are part of each CDR3. A D gene is named only where the DNA matches it firmly. Some rows have no size entry. The others give once, few or many, or a class for an expanded clone.

V,size,length,D,J,CDR3
TRBV2,NA,16,NA,TRBJ2-7,CASSQGTGGASYEQYF
TRBV12-3/TRBV12-4,NA,14,NA,TRBJ2-7,CASSLTQVLREQYF
TRBV25-1,few,14,NA,TRBJ1-6,CASSLGGWGSPLHF
TRBV6-5,few,14,TRBD1,TRBJ1-1,CASRGDRGRTEAFF
TRBV20-1,NA,15,TRBD1,TRBJ1-5,CSARTRGPGDQPQHF
TRBV20-1,NA,14,NA,TRBJ1-2,CSARGISWGLGYTF
TRBV7-2,NA,13,NA,TRBJ2-2,CASSLAGTRELFF
TRBV5-1,NA,14,TRBD2,TRBJ2-3,CASSSTSGRDTQYF
TRBV7-9,many,15,NA,TRBJ2-7,CASSSPGRTSYEQYF
TRBV20-1,NA,14,TRBD1,TRBJ2-5,CSASRQGAQETQYF
TRBV29-1,NA,14,NA,TRBJ1-1,CSVEVSGENPEAFF
TRBV4-3,NA,16,NA,TRBJ1-5,CASSQDPMWSNQPQHF
TRBV12-3/TRBV12-4,NA,15,TRBD1,TRBJ1-6,CASSLGGTGFSPLHF